The rows below give T cell receptor beta chains drawn from one sample of a study of blood T cell repertoires in COVID-19. The data were produced by immunoSEQ multiplex PCR, yet TCRdb's version contains in-frame clones alone and is incomplete. This sample yields about 200,000 clones, of which around 86% are seen a single time; 5.9% belongs to the top ten. Sequenced sample: peripheral blood. The receptors stem from a man aged 80 or over with acute or convalescent COVID-19. Both conserved end residues are part of each CDR3. The D gene is left open where the match is weak. For some rows the clone size is stated as once, few or many, or as a class when expanded; others skip it.

abundance,j_gene,d_gene,v_gene,CDR3nt,CDR3aa
-,TRBJ2-2,-,TRBV10-2,TGCGCCAGCAGTGTCGGGGGTAACACCGGGGAGCTGTTTTTT,CASSVGGNTGELFF
-,TRBJ1-2,-,TRBV4-1,TGCGCCAGCAGCCAAGATCCGGGAAACTATGGCTACACCTTC,CASSQDPGNYGYTF
-,TRBJ2-1,-,TRBV5-1,TGCGCCAGCAGCTTGGTCGGGGGAGTGGGCTACAATGAGCAGTTCTTC,CASSLVGGVGYNEQFF
-,TRBJ2-3,TRBD2,TRBV7-3,TGTGCCAGCAGCTTAACGGCTAGCGGAGCGACACAGTATTTT,CASSLTASGATQYF
-,TRBJ2-3,TRBD1,TRBV19,TGTGCCAGTAGTACTCCGGGACAGGGTACCGATACGCAGTATTTT,CASSTPGQGTDTQYF
-,TRBJ1-3,-,TRBV30,TGTGCCAGAGATCAGGGTACTGGAAACACCATATATTTT,CARDQGTGNTIYF
-,TRBJ1-1,TRBD1,TRBV6-5,TGTGCCAGCAGTCGCAGGGGGCGGACTGAAGCTTTCTTT,CASSRRGRTEAFF
-,TRBJ2-5,TRBD2,TRBV6-5,TGTGCCAGCAGTCCAGCGGGAGGGCCTGGAGAGACCCAGTACTTC,CASSPAGGPGETQYF
-,TRBJ1-4,-,TRBV7-8,TGTGCCAGCAGCTTAGGGGTTTTCGGGGAAAAACTGTTTTTT,CASSLGVFGEKLFF
-,TRBJ1-2,-,TRBV6-6,TGTGCCAGCAGTATGTACTGGGGGGAAAGTGGCTACACCTTC,CASSMYWGESGYTF
-,TRBJ2-3,TRBD2,TRBV18,TGTGCCAGCTCAGGACTAGCGGATAGCACAGATACGCAGTATTTT,CASSGLADSTDTQYF
-,TRBJ2-5,TRBD1,TRBV11-2,TGTGCCAGCAGCTTTGGGCGGCAGGGGGTACTGGAGACCCAGTACTTC,CASSFGRQGVLETQYF
-,TRBJ1-6,-,TRBV3-1/TRBV3-2,TGTGCCAGCAGCCAAGAGGGACTTATCCGGGGGCCCCTCCACTTT,CASSQEGLIRGPLHF
few,TRBJ2-5,-,TRBV7-9,TGTGCCAGCAGCTTGGGACATACGCAAGAGACCCAGTACTTC,CASSLGHTQETQYF
-,TRBJ1-1,-,TRBV6-6,TGTGCCAGCAGTCTTCATCTGGGCAGTGCCATGAACACTGAAGCTTTCTTT,CASSLHLGSAMNTEAFF
-,TRBJ2-7,-,TRBV30,TGTGCCTGGAGTATGCCGTGGGGCAGGACTACCTACGAGCAGTACTTC,CAWSMPWGRTTYEQYF
-,TRBJ2-1,-,TRBV2,TGTGCCAGCAGTGAATCTCTAGCCCTCTACAATGAGCAGTTCTTC,CASSESLALYNEQFF
-,TRBJ2-3,TRBD1,TRBV28,TGTGCCAGCAGTGGGCAGGGGGCCACGTACACAGATACGCAGTATTTT,CASSGQGATYTDTQYF
-,TRBJ1-6,-,TRBV25-1,TGTGCCAGCAGTGACCTTAATTCACCCCTCCACTTT,CASSDLNSPLHF
-,TRBJ1-2,-,TRBV5-1,TGCGCCAGCAGCTTGAAGGGGTTCGGGGAGGGGGACTATGGCTACACCTTC,CASSLKGFGEGDYGYTF
-,TRBJ2-2,-,TRBV19,TGTGCCACTCTATCTATCAGCGCGAACACCGGGGAGCTGTTTTTT,CATLSISANTGELFF
few,TRBJ2-5,-,TRBV6-2/TRBV6-3,TGTGCCAGCAGTTACATCGGGGGTCAAGAGACCCAGTACTTC,CASSYIGGQETQYF
-,TRBJ2-3,TRBD2,TRBV5-1,TGCGCCAGCAGCTCCAGTGGACTAGGAACAGATACGCAGTATTTT,CASSSSGLGTDTQYF
-,TRBJ1-1,TRBD1,TRBV27,TGTGCCAGCAGAATCATCGGGACAGCGCTGAACACTGAAGCTTTCTTT,CASRIIGTALNTEAFF
-,TRBJ1-5,TRBD1,TRBV30,TGTGCCTGGAATACCCAGGGGGGCAATCAGCCCCAGCATTTT,CAWNTQGGNQPQHF
once,TRBJ1-4,TRBD1,TRBV30,TGTGCCTGGAGTAGCAATTGGGGACAGGGAGACGGAGCTGAAAAACTGTTTTTT,CAWSSNWGQGDGAEKLFF
-,TRBJ1-1,-,TRBV7-2,TGTGCCAGCAGCCACAGGGTTGGAACTGAAGCTTTCTTT,CASSHRVGTEAFF
few,TRBJ2-7,TRBD2,TRBV3-1/TRBV3-2,TGTGCCAGCAGCCAATCCCGGACTAGCGGGAGTAAGTACGAGCAGTACTTC,CASSQSRTSGSKYEQYF
-,TRBJ2-3,TRBD2,TRBV4-2,TGTGCCAGCAGCCAAGATTTCCCCAGGGGACTAGCGAACACAGATACGCAGTATTTT,CASSQDFPRGLANTDTQYF
few,TRBJ1-5,TRBD1,TRBV18,TGTGCCAGCTCACACCACCGGACAGGGAACAATCAGCCCCAGCATTTT,CASSHHRTGNNQPQHF
-,TRBJ1-5,TRBD1,TRBV2,TGTGCCAGCAGGCGGACAGGGGACAATCAGCCCCAGCATTTT,CASRRTGDNQPQHF
-,TRBJ2-5,-,TRBV2,TGTGCCAGCAGTGAAGCGGCGAGAGGAGGGGAGACCCAGTACTTC,CASSEAARGGETQYF
-,TRBJ1-1,-,TRBV6-1,TGTGCCAGCAGTGACAGGGCGAAGACTTTAATGGGCACTGAAGCTTTCTTT,CASSDRAKTLMGTEAFF
-,TRBJ2-6,-,TRBV30,TGTGCCTGGTCCACAGAACCCTCTGGGGCCAACGTCCTGACTTTC,CAWSTEPSGANVLTF